Each of the 7 T cell receptor beta chains below was sequenced from the same sample in a study of Ad26.COV2.S vaccination and SARS-CoV-2 variants. Treatment given: roughly 18 received Ad26.COV2.S at low or high dose, single or two shots; a few received placebo; per-sample allocation not given. All samples were drawn on day 63, counting from the first vaccine or placebo injection. Method: immunoSEQ multiplex PCR; TCRdb's copy keeps in-frame clones and lacks some. This sample has around 450,000 clones, with 75% to 90% found just once. Sequenced material: peripheral blood, taken in a trial of Ad26.COV2.S vaccine versus placebo. The receptors derive from a person aged 18-65 years who received the Ad26.COV2.S COVID-19 vaccine or a placebo.

The chain employs TRBV5-1 and TRBJ2-1; TRBD2 agrees at 7 bases. The J segment lost 3 bases and the V segment lost 6 bases, leaving 6 bases of the junction unmatched. Germline CDR1 reads SGHRS; CDR2 reads YFSETQ. CDR3 length: 14 residues. Here the CDR3 reads CASNYGRNYNEQFF. For the CDR3, the DNA is TGCGCCAGCAATTACGGGAGGAACTACAATGAGCAGTTCTTC.

V gene TRBV20-1 combines with J gene TRBJ2-7; no definite D call. Trimming removed 3 bases at V and 5 bases at J, with 14 bases between. This CDR3 has 13 amino acids. In germline, CDR1 is DFQATT, CDR2 SNEGSKA (reference sequence). CDR3 residues: CSASRSTNHEQYF. The CDR3 DNA is TGCAGTGCTAGTCGCAGTACAAACCACGAGCAGTACTTC.

The chain is built from TRBV6-9 and TRBJ2-7; 9 nucleotides match TRBD1. Unmatched junction bases numbered 11, after V lost 8 bases and J lost 6 bases. The CDR3 has 14 amino acids. Germline-derived CDR1 and CDR2 are MNHGY and SVAAGI. The CDR3 nucleotides are TGTGCCAGCCAGCACCCGGGGACAGGGACCGAGCAGTACGTC. It codes for CASQHPGTGTEQYV.

CDR3 region: CASRETGGQPYEQYV. The DNA of the CDR3 is TGTGCCAGCAGGGAGACAGGGGGCCAACCTTACGAGCAGTACGTC. This sequence joins TRBV27 and TRBJ2-7; 10 bases fit TRBD1. The germline V gene has CDR1 MNHEY and CDR2 SMNVEV (reference sequence). V was pared by 6 bases and J by 4 bases, with 9 bases of the junction left unmatched. The length of the CDR3 is 15 residues.

The chain has TRBV5-4 and TRBJ2-1; 9 bases agree with TRBD2. Trimming at V came to 2 bases and at J to 0 bases, leaving 9 bases not matched to a gene. Germline values: CDR1 SGHNT, CDR2 YYREEE (reference sequence). This CDR3 region has 18 residues. CDR3 region: CASSFRLAGRYSYNEQFF. The DNA of the CDR3 is TGTGCCAGCAGCTTTCGCCTAGCGGGGCGCTACTCCTACAATGAGCAGTTCTTC. Using reference TRBV5-4 and TRBJ2-1 for the parts outside the CDR3, the full variable domain is ETGVTQSPTHLIKTRGQQVTLRCSSQSGHNTVSWYQQALGQGPQFIFQYYREEENGRGNFPPRFSGLQFPNYSSELNVNALELDDSALYLCASSFRLAGRYSYNEQFFGPGTRLTVL.

The chain employs TRBV24-1 and TRBJ1-2; TRBD1 matches at 9 bases. Trimming at V came to 4 bases and at J to 7 bases, leaving 6 bases not matched to a gene. CDR3 size: 14 residues. Germline CDR1 and CDR2: KGHDR and SFDVKD. CDR3 in DNA: TGTGCCACCAGTGACCCCGGGACAGGGTTTGGCTACACCTTC. Encoded protein: CATSDPGTGFGYTF.

V usage is TRBV28 and J usage is TRBJ1-1, with TRBD1 identical over 7 bases. The length of the CDR3 is 16 residues. Looked up from germline, CDR1 is MDHEN and CDR2 is SYDVKM. V lost 7 bases, J lost 3 bases, and 14 bases stayed unmatched. The CDR3 DNA follows: TGTGCCAGCATCCCCTCCGGCGGACAGGTCCACACTGAAGCTTTCTTT. Translated, it gives CASIPSGGQVHTEAFF.